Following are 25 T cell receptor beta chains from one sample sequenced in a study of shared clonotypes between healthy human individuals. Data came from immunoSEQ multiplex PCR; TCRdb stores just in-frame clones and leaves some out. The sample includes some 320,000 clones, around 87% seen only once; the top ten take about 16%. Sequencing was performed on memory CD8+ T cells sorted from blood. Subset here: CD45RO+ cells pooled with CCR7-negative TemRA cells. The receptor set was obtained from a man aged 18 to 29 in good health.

The DNA of the CDR3 is TGTGCCAGCAGTTCGGGGACTAGCGGGAGACAAGAGCAGTACTTC. Protein sequence: CASSSGTSGRQEQYF. This chain joins TRBV27 and TRBJ2-7; TRBD2 matches 14 bases. V dropped 4 bases and J dropped 7; count of bases not matched to a gene: 6. This CDR3 has 15 residues. Germline V CDR1 and CDR2: MNHEY, SMNVEV (reference sequence).

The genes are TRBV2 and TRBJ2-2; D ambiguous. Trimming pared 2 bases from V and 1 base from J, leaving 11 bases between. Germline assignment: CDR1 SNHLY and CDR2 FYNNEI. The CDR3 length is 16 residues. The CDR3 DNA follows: TGTGCCAGCAGTGAACCCTGGGCAGGGAACACCGGGGAGCTGTTTTTT. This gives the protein CASSEPWAGNTGELFF. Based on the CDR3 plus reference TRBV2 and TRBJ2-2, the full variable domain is EPEVTQTPSHQVTQMGQEVILRCVPISNHLYFYWYRQILGQKVEFLVSFYNNEISEKSEIFDDQFSVERPDGSNFTLKIRSTKLEDSAMYFCASSEPWAGNTGELFFGEGSRLTVL.

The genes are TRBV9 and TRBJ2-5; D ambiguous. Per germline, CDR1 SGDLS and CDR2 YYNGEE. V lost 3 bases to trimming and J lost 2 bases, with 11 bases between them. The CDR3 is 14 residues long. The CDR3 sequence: CASSEAGDQETQYF. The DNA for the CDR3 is TGTGCCAGCAGCGAGGCAGGAGATCAAGAGACCCAGTACTTC.

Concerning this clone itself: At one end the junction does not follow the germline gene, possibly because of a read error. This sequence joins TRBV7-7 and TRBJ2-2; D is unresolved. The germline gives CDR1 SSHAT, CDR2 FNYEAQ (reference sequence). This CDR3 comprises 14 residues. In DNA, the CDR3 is TGTGCTAGCACCCGGATCCAGAACACCGGGGAGCTGTTTTTT. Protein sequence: CASTRIQNTGELFF.

CDR3 sequence: CASSPTGGYNTGELFF. Written as DNA, the CDR3 is TGTGCCAGCTCTCCAACAGGGGGCTATAACACCGGGGAGCTGTTTTTT. V gene TRBV18 combines with J gene TRBJ2-2; 9 bases map to TRBD1. Per the germline V gene, CDR1 is KGHSH and CDR2 is LQKENI. With 6 bases clipped from V and 2 bases from J, the junction kept 7 bases outside the gene matches. The CDR3 extends over 16 amino acids.

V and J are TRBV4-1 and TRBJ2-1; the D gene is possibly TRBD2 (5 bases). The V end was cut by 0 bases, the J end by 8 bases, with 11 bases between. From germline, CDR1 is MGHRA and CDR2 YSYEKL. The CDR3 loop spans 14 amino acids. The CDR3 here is CASSQERRTDEQFF. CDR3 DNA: TGCGCCAGCAGCCAAGAAAGGAGGACGGATGAGCAGTTCTTC.

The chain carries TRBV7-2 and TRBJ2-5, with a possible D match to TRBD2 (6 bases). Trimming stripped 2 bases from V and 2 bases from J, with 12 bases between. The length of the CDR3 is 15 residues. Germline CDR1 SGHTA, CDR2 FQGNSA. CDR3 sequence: CASSLLAGLQETQYF. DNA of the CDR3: TGTGCCAGCAGCTTACTGGCGGGGCTACAAGAGACCCAGTACTTC.

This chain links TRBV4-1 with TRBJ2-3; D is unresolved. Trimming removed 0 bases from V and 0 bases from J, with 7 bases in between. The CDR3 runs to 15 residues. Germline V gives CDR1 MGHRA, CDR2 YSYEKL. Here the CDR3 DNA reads TGCGCCAGCAGCCAAGAAAGGCCTAGCACAGATACGCAGTATTTT. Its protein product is CASSQERPSTDTQYF.

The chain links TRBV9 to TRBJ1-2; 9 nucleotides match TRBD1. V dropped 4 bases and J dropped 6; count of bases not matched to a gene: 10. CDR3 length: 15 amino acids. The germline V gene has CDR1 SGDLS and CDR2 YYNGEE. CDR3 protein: CASSLVLTGGDGYTF. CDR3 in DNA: TGTGCCAGCAGCCTCGTCCTGACAGGGGGGGATGGCTACACCTTC.

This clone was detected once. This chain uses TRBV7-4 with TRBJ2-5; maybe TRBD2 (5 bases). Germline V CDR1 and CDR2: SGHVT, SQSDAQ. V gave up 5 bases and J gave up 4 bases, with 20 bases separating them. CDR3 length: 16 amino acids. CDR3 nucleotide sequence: TGTGCCAGCAGCCCATGGAGGAGCGGAGGAGGAGAGACCCAGTACTTC. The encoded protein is CASSPWRSGGGETQYF.

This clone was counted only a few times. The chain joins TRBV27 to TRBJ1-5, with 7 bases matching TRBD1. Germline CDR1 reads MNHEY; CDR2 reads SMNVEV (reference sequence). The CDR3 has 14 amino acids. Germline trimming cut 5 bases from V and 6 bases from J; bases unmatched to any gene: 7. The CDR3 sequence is CASSITGVSQPQHF. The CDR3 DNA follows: TGTGCCAGCAGTATTACAGGGGTCTCTCAGCCCCAGCATTTT.

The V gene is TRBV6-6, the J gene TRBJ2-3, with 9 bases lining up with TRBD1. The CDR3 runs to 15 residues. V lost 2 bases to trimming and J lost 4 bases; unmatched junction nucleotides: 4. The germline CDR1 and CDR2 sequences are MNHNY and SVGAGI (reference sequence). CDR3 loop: CASSYGQGTADTQYF. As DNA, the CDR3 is TGTGCCAGCAGTTACGGACAGGGGACCGCAGATACGCAGTATTTT.

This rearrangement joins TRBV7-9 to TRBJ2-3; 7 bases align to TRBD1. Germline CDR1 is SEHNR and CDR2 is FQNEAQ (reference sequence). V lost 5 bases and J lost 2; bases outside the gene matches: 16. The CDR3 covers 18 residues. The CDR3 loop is CASSAYSGTAPSTDTQYF. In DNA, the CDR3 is TGTGCCAGCAGCGCGTATTCCGGGACAGCCCCGTCCACAGATACGCAGTATTTT. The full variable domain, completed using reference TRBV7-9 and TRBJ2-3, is DTGVSQNPRHKITKRGQNVTFRCDPISEHNRLYWYRQTLGQGPEFLTYFQNEAQLEKSRLLSDRFSAERPKGSFSTLEIQRTEQGDSAMYLCASSAYSGTAPSTDTQYFGPGTRLTVL.

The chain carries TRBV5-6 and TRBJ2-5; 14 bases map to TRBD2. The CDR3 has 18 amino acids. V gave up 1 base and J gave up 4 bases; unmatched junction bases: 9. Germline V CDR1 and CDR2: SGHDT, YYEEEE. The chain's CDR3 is CASSLSATSGRGRETQYF. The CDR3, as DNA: TGTGCCAGCAGCTTGAGTGCGACTAGCGGGAGGGGACGAGAGACCCAGTACTTC.

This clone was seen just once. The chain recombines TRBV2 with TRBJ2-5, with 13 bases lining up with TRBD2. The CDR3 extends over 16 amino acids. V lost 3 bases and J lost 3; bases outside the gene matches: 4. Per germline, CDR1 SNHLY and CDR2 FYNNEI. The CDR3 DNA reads TGTGCCAGCAGTGAGGGACTAGCGGGGAATAAAGAGACCCAGTACTTC. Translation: CASSEGLAGNKETQYF.

The CDR3: CASSPGGDEKLFF. DNA of the CDR3: TGTGCCAGCAGCCCGGGCGGGGATGAAAAACTGTTTTTT. The chain recombines TRBV7-9 with TRBJ1-4; D ambiguous. V was clipped by 5 bases and J by 6 bases, with 10 bases between them. The CDR3 extends over 13 amino acids. Germline V CDR1 and CDR2: SEHNR, FQNEAQ (reference sequence).

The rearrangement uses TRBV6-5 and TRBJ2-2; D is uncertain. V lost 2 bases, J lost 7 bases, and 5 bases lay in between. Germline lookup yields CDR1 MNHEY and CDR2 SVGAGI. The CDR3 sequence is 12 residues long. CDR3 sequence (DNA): TGTGCCAGCAGTTACGTTGGCGGGGAGCTGTTTTTT. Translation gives CASSYVGGELFF.

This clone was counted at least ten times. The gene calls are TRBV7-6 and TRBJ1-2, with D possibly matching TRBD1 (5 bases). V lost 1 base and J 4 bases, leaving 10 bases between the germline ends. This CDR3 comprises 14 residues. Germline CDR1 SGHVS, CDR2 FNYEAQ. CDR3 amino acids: CASSLGGQSYGYTF. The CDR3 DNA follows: TGTGCCAGCAGCTTAGGCGGACAATCCTATGGCTACACCTTC.

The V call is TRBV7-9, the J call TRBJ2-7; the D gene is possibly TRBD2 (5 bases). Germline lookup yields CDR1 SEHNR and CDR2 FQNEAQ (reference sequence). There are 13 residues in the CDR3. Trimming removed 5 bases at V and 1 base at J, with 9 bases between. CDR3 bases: TGTGCCAGCAGCCTGGGAGTTTCCTACGAGCAGTACTTC. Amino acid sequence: CASSLGVSYEQYF.

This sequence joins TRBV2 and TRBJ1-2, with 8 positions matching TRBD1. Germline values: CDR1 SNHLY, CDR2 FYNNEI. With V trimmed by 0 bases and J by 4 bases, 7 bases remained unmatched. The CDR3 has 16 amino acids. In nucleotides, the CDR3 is TGTGCCAGCAGTGAAGCTTGGCAGGGGGCAATCTATGGCTACACCTTC. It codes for CASSEAWQGAIYGYTF.

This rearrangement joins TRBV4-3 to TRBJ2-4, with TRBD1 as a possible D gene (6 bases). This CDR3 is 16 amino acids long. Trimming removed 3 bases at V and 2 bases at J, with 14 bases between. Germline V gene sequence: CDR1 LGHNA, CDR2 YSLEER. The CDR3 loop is CASSQRLRGSKNIQYF. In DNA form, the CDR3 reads TGCGCCAGCAGCCAGCGCCTCAGGGGTTCCAAAAACATTCAGTACTTC.

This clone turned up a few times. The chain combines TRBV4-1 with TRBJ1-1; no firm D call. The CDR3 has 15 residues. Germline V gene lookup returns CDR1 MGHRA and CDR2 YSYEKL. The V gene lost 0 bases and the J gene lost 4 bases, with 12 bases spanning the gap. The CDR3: CASSQDEGGSTEAFF. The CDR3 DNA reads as TGCGCCAGCAGCCAAGACGAGGGAGGGAGCACTGAAGCTTTCTTT.

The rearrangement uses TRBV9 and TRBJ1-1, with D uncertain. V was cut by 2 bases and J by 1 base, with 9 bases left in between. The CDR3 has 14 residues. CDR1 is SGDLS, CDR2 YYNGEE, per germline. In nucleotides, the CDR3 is TGTGCCAGCAGCGTCTACGGGGAGAACACTGAAGCTTTCTTT. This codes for CASSVYGENTEAFF. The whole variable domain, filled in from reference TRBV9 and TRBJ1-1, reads DSGVTQTPKHLITATGQRVTLRCSPRSGDLSVYWYQQSLDQGLQFLIQYYNGEERAKGNILERFSAQQFPDLHSELNLSSLELGDSALYFCASSVYGENTEAFFGQGTRLTVV.

The CDR3 spells CASSVGDGSYGYTF. As DNA, the CDR3 is TGTGCCAGCAGCGTAGGGGACGGAAGCTATGGCTACACCTTC. V is TRBV9 and J is TRBJ1-2, with TRBD1 as a possible D gene (5 bases). Germline CDR1 is SGDLS and CDR2 is YYNGEE. This CDR3 is 14 amino acids long. The V end was cut by 0 bases, the J end by 4 bases, with 10 bases between.

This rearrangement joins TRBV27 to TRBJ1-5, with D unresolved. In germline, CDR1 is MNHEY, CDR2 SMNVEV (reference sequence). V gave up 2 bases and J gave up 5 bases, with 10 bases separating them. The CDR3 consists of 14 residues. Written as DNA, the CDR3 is TGTGCCAGCAGTTTAATGCAGGACTATCAGCCCCAGCATTTT. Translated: CASSLMQDYQPQHF.